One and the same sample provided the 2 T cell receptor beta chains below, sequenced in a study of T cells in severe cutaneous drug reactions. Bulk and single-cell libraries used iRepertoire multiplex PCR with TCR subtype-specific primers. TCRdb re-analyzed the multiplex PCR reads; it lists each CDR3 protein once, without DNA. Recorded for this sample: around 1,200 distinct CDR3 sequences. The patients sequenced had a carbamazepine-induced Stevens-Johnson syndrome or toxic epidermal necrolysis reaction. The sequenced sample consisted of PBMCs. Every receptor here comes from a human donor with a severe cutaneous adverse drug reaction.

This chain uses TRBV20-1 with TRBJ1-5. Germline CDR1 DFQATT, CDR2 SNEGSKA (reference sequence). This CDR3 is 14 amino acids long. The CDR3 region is CSATQTDSNQPQHF.

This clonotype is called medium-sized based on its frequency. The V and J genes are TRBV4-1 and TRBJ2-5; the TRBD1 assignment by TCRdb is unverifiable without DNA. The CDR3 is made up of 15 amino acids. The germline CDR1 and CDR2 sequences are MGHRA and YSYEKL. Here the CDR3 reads CASSQAGNSQETQYF.